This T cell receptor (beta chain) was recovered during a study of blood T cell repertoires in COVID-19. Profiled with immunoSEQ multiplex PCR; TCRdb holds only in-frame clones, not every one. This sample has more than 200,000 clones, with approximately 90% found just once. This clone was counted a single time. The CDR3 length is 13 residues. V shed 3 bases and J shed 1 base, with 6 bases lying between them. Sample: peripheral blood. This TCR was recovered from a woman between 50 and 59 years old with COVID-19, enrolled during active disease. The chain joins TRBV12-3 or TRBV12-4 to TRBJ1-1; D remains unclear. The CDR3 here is CASSFGQNTEAFF. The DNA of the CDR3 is TGTGCCAGCAGTTTCGGTCAGAACACTGAAGCTTTCTTT.